This entry concerns a single T cell receptor (beta chain). 13 Jbeta primers and 60 Vbeta primers were used for the PCR. TCRdb's copy holds only in-frame clones and misses some; the assay was immunoSEQ multiplex PCR. This sample has around 120,000 clones, with 15% found just once. CDR3 size: 15 residues. The germline V gene encodes CDR1 SGDLS and CDR2 YYNGEE. V gave up 0 bases and J gave up 5 bases, with 14 bases separating them. The data originate from a study of cytomegalovirus exposure and HLA in healthy donors. The TCR was taken from a young woman in good health and CMV-seronegative. The sequencing sample was made of PBMCs. The V gene is TRBV9, the J gene TRBJ1-1; D gene unclear. CDR3 protein: CASSVAETPGTEAFF. DNA of the CDR3: TGTGCCAGCAGCGTAGCTGAGACCCCGGGTACTGAAGCTTTCTTT.